Shown below are 31 T cell receptor beta chains from a single sample sequenced in a study of blood T cell repertoires in COVID-19. This table comes from immunoSEQ multiplex PCR, and its TCRdb copy is limited to in-frame clones, with some not included. The data hold more than 100,000 clones, with roughly 86% observed a single time. Specimen: peripheral blood. These TCRs come from a woman aged 60 to 75 with acute or convalescent COVID-19.

J is TRBJ1-1 and V is TRBV5-1, with 7 bases that match TRBD1. V shed 4 bases, J shed 1 base, and the junction held 10 bases outside the gene matches. CDR3 length: 16 residues. Germline V gene lookup returns CDR1 SGHRS and CDR2 YFSETQ. Here the CDR3 reads CASSHQTGRPNTEAFF. The CDR3 DNA reads as TGCGCCAGCAGCCACCAGACAGGGCGCCCGAACACTGAAGCTTTCTTT. Together with reference TRBV5-1 and TRBJ1-1, the CDR3 gives the full variable domain: KAGVTQTPRYLIKTRGQQVTLSCSPISGHRSVSWYQQTPGQGLQFLFEYFSETQRNKGNFPGRFSGRQFSNSRSEMNVSTLELGDSALYLCASSHQTGRPNTEAFFGQGTRLTVV.

The chain joins TRBV19 to TRBJ2-1; 13 bases are a match to TRBD2. The germline gives CDR1 LNHDA, CDR2 SQIVND (reference sequence). The CDR3 consists of 15 residues. After removal of 5 bases from V and 10 bases from J, the junction contained 8 bases not matched to a gene. CDR3 in DNA: TGTGCCAGTAGTGGACGGACTAGCGGGAGTGGAGAGCAGTTCTTC. Translated, it gives CASSGRTSGSGEQFF.

The gene calls are TRBV18 and TRBJ1-1, with 10 bases aligning to TRBD1. The CDR3 totals 16 residues. Germline CDR1 and CDR2: KGHSH and LQKENI. The J segment lost 5 bases and the V segment lost 3 bases, leaving 9 bases of the junction unmatched. CDR3 region: CASSPPGQGMGTEAFF. As DNA, the CDR3 is TGTGCCAGCTCACCTCCGGGACAGGGGATGGGAACTGAAGCTTTCTTT.

This sequence joins TRBV7-9 and TRBJ2-5; 12 bases map to TRBD2. The length of the CDR3 is 15 residues. Germline CDR1 and CDR2: SEHNR and FQNEAQ (reference sequence). Unmatched junction bases numbered 3, after V lost 5 bases and J lost 2 bases. The DNA of the CDR3 is TGTGCCAGCAGCCCAGGACTAGCGGGACAAGAGACCCAGTACTTC. This sequence encodes CASSPGLAGQETQYF.

This rearrangement joins TRBV10-3 to TRBJ2-7; D possibly corresponds to TRBD1 (5 bases). The V gene's germline CDR1 is ENHRY and CDR2 SYGVKD. CDR3 length: 12 amino acids. Trimming took off 4 bases at V and 7 bases at J, with 11 bases between the two ends. For the CDR3, the DNA is TGTGCCATCAGTGGGACGTCAGGGGAGCAGTACGTC. Amino acid sequence: CAISGTSGEQYV.

The CDR3 coding sequence is TGCGCCAGCAGCCCTGCCCTAGCGGGACAAAGCTCCTACAATGAGCAGTTCTTC. This encodes CASSPALAGQSSYNEQFF. The rearrangement uses TRBV10-1 and TRBJ2-1; 9 nucleotides line up with TRBD2. Per the germline V gene, CDR1 is WNHNN and CDR2 is SYGVQD (reference sequence). Unmatched junction bases numbered 12, after V lost 6 bases and J lost 0 bases. The CDR3 extends over 18 amino acids.

This clone was seen a single time. The V and J genes are TRBV6-6 and TRBJ2-1; a weak D match, TRBD2 (6 bases). The CDR3 totals 16 residues. V was shortened by 6 bases and J by 3 bases, with 18 bases between the two germline ends. Germline-derived CDR1 and CDR2 are MNHNY and SVGAGI (reference sequence). The chain's CDR3 is CASRTGLAPHYNEQFF. CDR3 coding DNA: TGTGCCAGCAGGACGGGGCTAGCGCCCCACTACAATGAGCAGTTCTTC.

The chain carries TRBV5-1 and TRBJ2-1; D might be TRBD2 (6 bases). Looked up from germline, CDR1 is SGHRS and CDR2 is YFSETQ. V gave up 2 bases and J gave up 10 bases, with 22 bases separating them. This CDR3 region has 16 residues. CDR3 nucleotide sequence: TGCGCCAGCAGCTTCCGCGGGGAGGCCACAATCAGCGAGCAGTTCTTC. It specifies CASSFRGEATISEQFF. The entire variable domain, with the rest obtained from reference TRBV5-1 and TRBJ2-1, is as follows: KAGVTQTPRYLIKTRGQQVTLSCSPISGHRSVSWYQQTPGQGLQFLFEYFSETQRNKGNFPGRFSGRQFSNSRSEMNVSTLELGDSALYLCASSFRGEATISEQFFGPGTRLTVL.

J is TRBJ2-1 and V is TRBV27; D possibly corresponds to TRBD1 (6 bases). Per the germline V gene, CDR1 is MNHEY and CDR2 is SMNVEV (reference sequence). Trimming left V 4 bases short and J 5 bases short, with 9 bases between. CDR3 size: 13 residues. The CDR3 DNA is TGTGCCAGCAGTTCCGGACAGAACAATGAGCAGTTCTTC. It translates to CASSSGQNNEQFF.

The chain employs TRBV10-3 and TRBJ2-2; perhaps TRBD2 as D (5 bases). CDR3 size: 12 residues. The V end was cut by 2 bases, the J end by 7 bases, with 5 bases between. Germline CDR1 and CDR2: ENHRY and SYGVKD. CDR3 nucleotides: TGTGCCATCAGTGAGCGGGACGGGGAGCTGTTTTTT. It translates to CAISERDGELFF.

The chain joins TRBV7-8 to TRBJ2-1; 8 bases line up with TRBD2. The CDR3 covers 19 residues. The junction had 13 bases not matched to a gene; V was cut back by 0 bases and J by 3 bases. The germline gives CDR1 SGHVS, CDR2 FQNEAQ. CDR3 in amino acids: CASSLAGLAFGSGYNEQFF. The CDR3 DNA follows: TGTGCCAGCAGCTTAGCCGGACTAGCCTTCGGTAGCGGCTACAATGAGCAGTTCTTC.

The genes are TRBV5-1 and TRBJ1-1; tentative D call: TRBD1 (6 bases). The CDR3 is 13 residues long. Germline CDR1 SGHRS, CDR2 YFSETQ. Deletions cut 0 bases from V and 6 bases from J, with 9 bases between. The CDR3 here is CASSLARQAEAFF. The CDR3 DNA reads TGCGCCAGCAGCTTGGCCCGACAGGCTGAAGCTTTCTTT.

The chain is built from TRBV5-1 and TRBJ1-3; 9 bases match TRBD1. V shed 3 bases, J shed 6 bases, and the junction held 7 bases outside the gene matches. The CDR3 covers 15 residues. Germline V CDR1 and CDR2: SGHRS, YFSETQ. CDR3 DNA: TGCGCCAGCAGCTGGCTGGGACAGGGTGAAAACACCATATATTTT. Amino acids: CASSWLGQGENTIYF.

The chain uses TRBV27 and TRBJ1-3; unclear D gene. Germline V CDR1 and CDR2: MNHEY, SMNVEV (reference sequence). The V gene lost 0 bases and the J gene lost 0 bases, with 9 bases spanning the gap. This CDR3 has 16 residues. CDR3 nucleotides: TGTGCCAGCAGTTTATCGGGCACGTTCTCTGGAAACACCATATATTTT. Translation: CASSLSGTFSGNTIYF.

The chain links TRBV19 to TRBJ1-1; 10 bases line up with TRBD1. The CDR3 length is 16 residues. Germline lookup yields CDR1 LNHDA and CDR2 SQIVND (reference sequence). Germline trimming cut 3 bases from V and 7 bases from J; bases unmatched to any gene: 11. CDR3 amino acids: CASSILRGQGKGEAFF. Here the CDR3 DNA reads TGTGCCAGTAGTATTCTTAGGGGACAGGGGAAAGGTGAAGCTTTCTTT.

The genes are TRBV19 and TRBJ2-1, with TRBD2 matching 7 bases. Germline V gene data show CDR1 as LNHDA and CDR2 as SQIVND (reference sequence). The CDR3 has 15 amino acids. The J segment lost 4 bases and the V segment lost 3 bases, leaving 6 bases of the junction unmatched. CDR3 DNA sequence: TGTGCCAGTAGTATTACTGGCGGGAGTTACAATGAGCAGTTCTTC. Translation: CASSITGGSYNEQFF.

This CDR3 is CASSEGWTGGNYGYTF. The CDR3 DNA reads as TGTGCCAGCAGTGAAGGGTGGACAGGGGGCAACTATGGCTACACCTTC. The V call is TRBV6-1, the J call TRBJ1-2; the match to TRBD1 covers 11 bases. The germline V gene has CDR1 MNHNS and CDR2 SASEGT. V lost 1 base, J lost 2 bases, and 3 bases stayed unmatched. This CDR3 has 16 residues.

The chain recombines TRBV10-3 with TRBJ1-6, with 7 bases that match TRBD1. CDR1 is ENHRY and CDR2 is SYGVKD in the germline V gene. The CDR3 covers 14 residues. The junction had 5 bases not matched to a gene; V was cut back by 6 bases and J by 6 bases. The CDR3 DNA reads TGTGCCATCAGGGGGGGACAGTTTAATTCACCCCTCCACTTT. Protein sequence: CAIRGGQFNSPLHF.

The chain uses TRBV7-2 and TRBJ2-2, with 8 positions matching TRBD1. The CDR3 contains 15 residues. The trim removed 3 bases at V and 2 bases at J, leaving 2 bases unmatched. Germline assignment: CDR1 SGHTA and CDR2 FQGNSA. The DNA of the CDR3 is TGTGCCAGCAGCTTCGACAGGGGCAACACCGGGGAGCTGTTTTTT. It specifies CASSFDRGNTGELFF.

This chain connects TRBV27 to TRBJ1-1, with D perhaps TRBD1 (5 bases). The germline V gene encodes CDR1 MNHEY and CDR2 SMNVEV (reference sequence). The length of the CDR3 is 13 residues. Trimming took off 6 bases at V and 7 bases at J, with 15 bases between the two ends. The CDR3: CASRVQAPGEAFF. In DNA form, the CDR3 reads TGTGCCAGCAGGGTACAGGCCCCCGGTGAAGCTTTCTTT.

CDR3 in amino acids: CASSQEPPGSTDTQYF. In nucleotides, the CDR3 is TGCGCCAGCAGCCAAGAACCCCCCGGGAGCACAGATACGCAGTATTTT. This rearrangement joins TRBV4-1 to TRBJ2-3; the D is unclear. This CDR3 spans 16 amino acids. Trimming took off 0 bases at V and 0 bases at J, with 10 bases between the two ends. The germline CDR1 and CDR2 sequences are MGHRA and YSYEKL.

This clone was found a few times. Germline and junction disagree at one end, which may indicate a read error. The chain is built from TRBV7-7 and TRBJ1-3; possibly TRBD1 for D (5 bases). CDR1 SSHAT and CDR2 FNYEAQ come from the germline V gene (reference sequence). The CDR3 totals 15 residues. The chain's CDR3 is CASSFPAGPGNTIYF. The CDR3, as DNA: TGTGCTAGCAGCTTCCCCGCAGGGCCTGGAAACACCATATATTTT.

CDR3 bases: TGTGCCTGGAGTAGCCCCCCCAGGGAGCAGTTCTTC. Its protein is CAWSSPPREQFF. This chain joins TRBV30 and TRBJ2-1; no reliable D call. Trimming pared 2 bases from V and 10 bases from J, leaving 12 bases between. Germline CDR1 is GTSNPN and CDR2 is SVGIG (reference sequence). The CDR3 runs to 12 residues.

For this clone: The sample carries other DNA sequences with the same CDR3. The chain uses TRBV9 and TRBJ2-2; 7 nucleotides agree with TRBD2. V lost 0 bases and J lost 0; bases outside the gene matches: 2. CDR1 is SGDLS and CDR2 is YYNGEE in the germline V gene. The CDR3 spans 16 residues. CDR3: CASSVASGPNTGELFF. CDR3 nucleotides: TGTGCCAGCAGCGTAGCTAGCGGACCGAACACCGGGGAGCTGTTTTTT.

The rearrangement joins TRBV6-1 to TRBJ2-1; 11 bases align to TRBD2. CDR3 size: 16 residues. The germline V gene encodes CDR1 MNHNS and CDR2 SASEGT. V gave up 2 bases and J gave up 4 bases; unmatched junction bases: 4. As DNA, the CDR3 is TGTGCCAGCAGTGAACACGCTAGCGGGAGGTACAATGAGCAGTTCTTC. It specifies CASSEHASGRYNEQFF.

The chain carries TRBV7-2 and TRBJ1-3; 7 nucleotides line up with TRBD1. CDR1 and CDR2 from the germline V gene are SGHTA and FQGNSA. CDR3 length equals 17 residues. The J segment lost 4 bases and the V segment lost 5 bases, leaving 14 bases of the junction unmatched. The CDR3 nucleotides read TGTGCCAGCAGCCCTCCGCGTGGAGGGGGCGGGGGAAACACCATATATTTT. It is translated as CASSPPRGGGGGNTIYF.

This chain joins TRBV24-1 and TRBJ2-1; TRBD2 matches 10 bases. V shed 3 bases, J shed 4 bases, and the junction held 11 bases outside the gene matches. The germline V gene encodes CDR1 KGHDR and CDR2 SFDVKD. The CDR3 consists of 18 residues. The CDR3, as DNA: TGTGCCACCAGTGATCCCGATCCTAGCGGGAGAAGGTACAATGAGCAGTTCTTC. Protein sequence: CATSDPDPSGRRYNEQFF.

The J gene is TRBJ2-1, the V gene TRBV5-1; 10 nucleotides match TRBD2. The germline V gene encodes CDR1 SGHRS and CDR2 YFSETQ. The CDR3 has 16 residues. The ends lost 0 bases at V and 3 bases at J; junction bases unmatched: 3. CDR3 nucleotide sequence: TGCGCCAGCAGCTTGGACGGGACTAGCGTCTACAATGAGCAGTTCTTC. The encoded protein is CASSLDGTSVYNEQFF.

The chain links TRBV28 to TRBJ1-2; TRBD1 aligns across 10 bases. The germline CDR1 and CDR2 sequences are MDHEN and SYDVKM. The length of the CDR3 is 17 residues. Losses at the gene ends were 7 bases for V and 0 bases for J; bases not matched to a gene: 11. The chain's CDR3 is CASTRPGTGDANYGYTF. CDR3 sequence (DNA): TGTGCCAGCACGCGCCCCGGGACAGGGGATGCTAACTATGGCTACACCTTC.

This clone has only one observation. The chain has TRBV5-1 and TRBJ2-7; 8 nucleotides line up with TRBD1. This CDR3 region has 14 residues. Germline loops: CDR1 SGHRS, CDR2 YFSETQ. V was pared by 2 bases and J by 0 bases, with 1 base of the junction left unmatched. DNA of the CDR3: TGCGCCAGCAGCTTCGACAGGGGCTCCTACGAGCAGTACTTC. This sequence encodes CASSFDRGSYEQYF.

The chain couples TRBV5-5 to TRBJ1-4, with no clear D. Germline V gene data show CDR1 as SGHKS and CDR2 as YYEKEE (reference sequence). The CDR3 contains 14 residues. V was shortened by 0 bases and J by 6 bases, with 9 bases between the two germline ends. The CDR3 region has the DNA TGTGCCAGCAGCTTGGCAGGATGGGATGAAAAACTGTTTTTT. The encoded protein is CASSLAGWDEKLFF.